Given below is one T cell receptor beta chain in context. In the original analysis: Reference gene primer amplification yielded estimated nucleated cell counts. Repertoires were generated with immunoSEQ multiplex PCR, while TCRdb's copy carries only in-frame clones and drops some. Clone size and the V and J calls come from that table; the DNA yielded D and trimming. The sample has over 150,000 clones; approximately 85% are singletons. The CDR3 has 13 residues. Trimming left V 0 bases short and J 8 bases short, with 8 bases between. Germline values: CDR1 LGHDT, CDR2 YNNKEL (reference sequence). The sample originates from a study of blood T cell repertoires in COVID-19. The wider study: The origin of the acute and convalescent COVID-19 samples was the United States, Italy and Spain. Sources were T cells, B-cell-depleted T cells, or PBMCs; the material itself was cDNA or gDNA.

Sample: PBMCs or T cells enriched from blood (not recorded which). The sequence derives from a man aged 35 to 55 who had recovered from COVID-19. The chain is built from TRBV3-1 (or the pseudogene TRBV3-2) and TRBJ2-1; no clear D gene. The CDR3 bases are TGTGCCAGCAGCCAAGAACTGCCCGATGAGCAGTTCTTC. Encoded protein: CASSQELPDEQFF.